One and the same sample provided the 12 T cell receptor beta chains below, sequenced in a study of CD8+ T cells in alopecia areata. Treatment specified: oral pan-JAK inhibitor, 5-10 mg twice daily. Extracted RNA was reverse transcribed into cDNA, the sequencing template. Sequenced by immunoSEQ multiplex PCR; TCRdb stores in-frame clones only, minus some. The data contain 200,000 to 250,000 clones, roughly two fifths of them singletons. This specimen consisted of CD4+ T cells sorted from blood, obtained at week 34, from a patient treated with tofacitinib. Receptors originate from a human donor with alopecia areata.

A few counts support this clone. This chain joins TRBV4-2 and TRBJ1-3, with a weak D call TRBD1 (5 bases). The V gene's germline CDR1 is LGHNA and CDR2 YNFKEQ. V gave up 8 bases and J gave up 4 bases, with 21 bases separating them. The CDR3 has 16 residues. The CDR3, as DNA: TGTGCCAGCGCCCTGCATCAGTCGGGGGAAGGAAACACCATATATTTT. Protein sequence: CASALHQSGEGNTIYF.

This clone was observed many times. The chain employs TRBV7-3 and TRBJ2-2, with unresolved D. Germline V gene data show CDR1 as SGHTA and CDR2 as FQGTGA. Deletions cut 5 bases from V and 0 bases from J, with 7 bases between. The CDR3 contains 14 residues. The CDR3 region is CASSPQPNTGELFF. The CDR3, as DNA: TGTGCCAGCAGCCCCCAGCCGAACACCGGGGAGCTGTTTTTT.

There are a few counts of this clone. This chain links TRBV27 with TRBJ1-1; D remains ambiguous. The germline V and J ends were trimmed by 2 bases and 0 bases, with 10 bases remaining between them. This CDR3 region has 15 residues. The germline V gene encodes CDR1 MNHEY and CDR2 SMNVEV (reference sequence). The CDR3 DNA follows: TGTGCCAGCAGTTTAGGGATGCGCCTGAACACTGAAGCTTTCTTT. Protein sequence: CASSLGMRLNTEAFF.

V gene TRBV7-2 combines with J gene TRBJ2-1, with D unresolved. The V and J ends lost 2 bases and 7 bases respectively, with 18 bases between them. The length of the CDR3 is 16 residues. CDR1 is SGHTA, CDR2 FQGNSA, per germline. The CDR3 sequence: CASSLILPILGNEQFF. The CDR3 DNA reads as TGTGCCAGCAGCTTAATTTTGCCTATCTTGGGGAATGAGCAGTTCTTC.

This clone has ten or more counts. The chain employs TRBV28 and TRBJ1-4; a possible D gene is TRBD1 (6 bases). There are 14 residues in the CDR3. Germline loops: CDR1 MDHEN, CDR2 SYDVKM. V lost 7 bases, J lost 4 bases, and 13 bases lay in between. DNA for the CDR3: TGTGCCAGCATCTCAGGGGTCGGTAATGAAAAACTGTTTTTT. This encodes CASISGVGNEKLFF.

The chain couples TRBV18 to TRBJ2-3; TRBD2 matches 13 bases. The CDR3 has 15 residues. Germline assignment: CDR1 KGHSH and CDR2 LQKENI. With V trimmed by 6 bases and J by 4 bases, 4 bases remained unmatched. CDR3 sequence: CASSTSGRGSDTQYF. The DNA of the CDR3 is TGTGCCAGCTCTACTAGCGGGAGGGGCTCAGATACGCAGTATTTT. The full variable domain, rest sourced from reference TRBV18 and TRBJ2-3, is NAGVMQNPRHLVRRRGQEARLRCSPMKGHSHVYWYRQLPEEGLKFMVYLQKENIIDESGMPKERFSAEFPKEGPSILRIQQVVRGDSAAYFCASSTSGRGSDTQYFGPGTRLTVL.

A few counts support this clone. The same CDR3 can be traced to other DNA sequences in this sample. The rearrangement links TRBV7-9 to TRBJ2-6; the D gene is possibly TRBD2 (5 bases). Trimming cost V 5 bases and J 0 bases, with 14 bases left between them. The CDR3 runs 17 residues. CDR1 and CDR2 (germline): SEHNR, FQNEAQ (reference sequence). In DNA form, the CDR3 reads TGTGCCAGCAGCCTTGGAGGAGCCTCCTCTGGGGCCAACGTCCTGACTTTC. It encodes CASSLGGASSGANVLTF.

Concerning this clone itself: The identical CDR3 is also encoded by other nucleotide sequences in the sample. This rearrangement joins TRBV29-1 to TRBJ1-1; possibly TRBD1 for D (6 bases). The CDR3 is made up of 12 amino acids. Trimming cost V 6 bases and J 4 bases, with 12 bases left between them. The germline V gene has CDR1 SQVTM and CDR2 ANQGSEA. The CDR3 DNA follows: TGCAGCGTAGAGGGGGGCGGCACTGAAGCTTTCTTT. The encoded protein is CSVEGGGTEAFF. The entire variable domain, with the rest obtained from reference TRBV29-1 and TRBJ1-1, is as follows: SAVISQKPSRDICQRGTSLTIQCQVDSQVTMMFWYRQQPGQSLTLIATANQGSEATYESGFVIDKFPISRPNLTFSTLTVSNMSPEDSSIYLCSVEGGGTEAFFGQGTRLTVV.

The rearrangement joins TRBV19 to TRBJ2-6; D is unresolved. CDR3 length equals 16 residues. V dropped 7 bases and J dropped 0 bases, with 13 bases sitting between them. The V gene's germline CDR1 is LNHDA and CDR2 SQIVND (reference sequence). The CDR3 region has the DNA TGTGCCAGTACCCCACAGTGGACCTCTGGGGCCAACGTCCTGACTTTC. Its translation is CASTPQWTSGANVLTF.

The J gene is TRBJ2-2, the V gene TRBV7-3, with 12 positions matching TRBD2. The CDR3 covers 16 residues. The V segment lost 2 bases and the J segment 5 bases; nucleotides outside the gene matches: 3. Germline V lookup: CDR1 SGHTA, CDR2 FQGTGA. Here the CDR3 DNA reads TGTGCCAGCAGCTTAGTTGGGACTAGCGGGACCGGGGAGCTGTTTTTT. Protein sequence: CASSLVGTSGTGELFF. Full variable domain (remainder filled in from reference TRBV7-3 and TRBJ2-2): GAGVSQTPSNKVTEKGKYVELRCDPISGHTALYWYRQSLGQGPEFLIYFQGTGAADDSGLPNDRFFAVRPEGSVSTLKIQRTERGDSAVYLCASSLVGTSGTGELFFGEGSRLTVL.

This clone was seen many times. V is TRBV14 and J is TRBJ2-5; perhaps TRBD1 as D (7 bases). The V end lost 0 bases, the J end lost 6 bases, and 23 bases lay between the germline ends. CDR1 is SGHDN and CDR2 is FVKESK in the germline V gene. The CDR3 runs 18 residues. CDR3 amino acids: CASSQDGGTTGMRKTQYF. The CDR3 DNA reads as TGTGCCAGCAGCCAAGATGGGGGGACGACAGGGATGAGGAAGACCCAGTACTTC.

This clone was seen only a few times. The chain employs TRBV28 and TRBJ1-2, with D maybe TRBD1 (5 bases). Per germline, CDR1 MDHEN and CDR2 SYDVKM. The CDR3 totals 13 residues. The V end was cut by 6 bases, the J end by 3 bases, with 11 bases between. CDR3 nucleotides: TGTGCCAGCAGCCCACGGGACCACTATGGCTACACCTTC. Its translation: CASSPRDHYGYTF.